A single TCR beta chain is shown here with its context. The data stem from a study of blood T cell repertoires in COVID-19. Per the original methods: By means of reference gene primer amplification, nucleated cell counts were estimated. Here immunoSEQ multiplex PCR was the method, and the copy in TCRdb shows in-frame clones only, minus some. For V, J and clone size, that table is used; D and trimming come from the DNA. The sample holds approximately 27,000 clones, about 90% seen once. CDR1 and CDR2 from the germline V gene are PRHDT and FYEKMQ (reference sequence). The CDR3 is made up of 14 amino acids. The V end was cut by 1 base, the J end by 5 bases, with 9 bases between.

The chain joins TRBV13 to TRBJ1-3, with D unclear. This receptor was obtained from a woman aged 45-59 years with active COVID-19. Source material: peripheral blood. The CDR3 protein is CASSLDFGRNTIYF. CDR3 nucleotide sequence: TGTGCCAGCAGCTTAGATTTCGGTCGAAACACCATATATTTT.